This TCR beta chain is from a study of T cell responses to AZD1222 COVID-19 vaccine. Of note for this clone: Antigen specificity is unknown.

Sequencing used immunoSEQ multiplex PCR; TCRdb keeps in-frame clones, though not all of them. The sample has about 200,000 clones, just over 90% seen once. Pooling of second doses given at about 4 or about 12 weeks was done. Study findings and constraints: Females made up more of the donors, who were largely white British, and clonal diversity may have come out too low. The span of vaccine-associated CD4 TCRs extended across spike, with dominance at 160-218 and 743-854. Nearly half of the spike-specific TCRs reportedly recognize variant regions that carry no mutations.

Sequenced here: peripheral blood, sampled 28 days after the second AZD1222 dose. The TCR comes from an adult who received the AZD1222 COVID-19 vaccine.

The CDR3 reads CASSPYNEQFF. Written as DNA, the CDR3 is TGTGCCAGCAGCCCTTATAATGAGCAGTTCTTC. The chain uses TRBV5-8 and TRBJ2-1; D is unclear. Germline V gene data show CDR1 as SGHTS and CDR2 as YDEGEE. With 4 bases removed from V and 7 bases from J, the gap between germline ends came to 6 bases. The CDR3 extends over 11 amino acids.